A single T cell receptor (beta chain) is shown here with its context. Per the germline V gene, CDR1 is LNHDA and CDR2 is SQIVND (reference sequence). Trimming removed 6 bases from V and 0 bases from J; junction bases left unmatched: 8. The CDR3 length is 16 residues. TCRdb keeps only in-frame clones here, not all; method: immunoSEQ multiplex PCR. The sample yields 130,000 or so clones, about 89% seen once. The record originates from a study of blood T cell repertoires in COVID-19. The J gene is TRBJ1-3, the V gene TRBV19; 7 bases match TRBD1. Input material: peripheral blood. The clonotype originates from a woman in her 70s with COVID-19, enrolled during active disease. CDR3 protein: CASRGTAAFSGNTIYF. CDR3 in DNA: TGTGCCAGTAGAGGGACAGCGGCTTTCTCTGGAAACACCATATATTTT.